Presented here are 10 T cell receptor beta chains from one specimen sequenced in a study of long-term antiretroviral therapy in people with HIV. A v3.0 immunoSEQ assay was performed at survey level. The table came from immunoSEQ multiplex PCR; TCRdb's copy has only in-frame clones and leaves some out. Here the sample spans about 21,000 clones, about 81% being singletons. Sequences were derived from unsorted PBMCs, sampled 0.9 years after starting antiretroviral therapy. The receptor set was obtained from a young man with HIV.

The rearrangement links TRBV6-4 to TRBJ2-2; 10 positions match TRBD2. The CDR3 runs 16 residues. Germline V gene lookup returns CDR1 MRHNA and CDR2 SNTAGT. J lost 5 bases, V lost 5 bases, and 8 bases had no gene match. CDR3 in amino acids: CASSFLAGDPTGELFF. CDR3 nucleotide sequence: TGTGCCAGCAGTTTTCTAGCGGGGGATCCTACCGGGGAGCTGTTTTTT.

The chain combines TRBV28 with TRBJ2-3; D uncertain. Germline loops: CDR1 MDHEN, CDR2 SYDVKM. This CDR3 contains 14 residues. Trimming left V 2 bases short and J 12 bases short, with 18 bases between. In DNA form, the CDR3 reads TGTGCCAGCAGTTTAACCAGATCGGGCATAGGTCAGTATTTT. Its protein is CASSLTRSGIGQYF.

The rearrangement links TRBV7-6 to TRBJ1-2; no firm D call. In germline, CDR1 is SGHVS, CDR2 FNYEAQ. The CDR3 covers 16 residues. Trimming shortened V by 1 base and J by 0 bases, and 12 bases separated the two germline ends. CDR3 sequence (DNA): TGTGCCAGCAGCTTAGAGGTGGAGGGAGCTAACTATGGCTACACCTTC. Its protein is CASSLEVEGANYGYTF.

V is TRBV11-2 and J is TRBJ2-6; possible D gene TRBD2, 6 bases. V was shortened by 2 bases and J by 0 bases, with 8 bases between the two germline ends. Germline CDR1 SGHAT, CDR2 FQNNGV. CDR3 length equals 16 residues. CDR3 sequence: CASSLWRDSGANVLTF. The CDR3 nucleotides read TGTGCCAGCAGCTTATGGAGGGACTCTGGGGCCAACGTCCTGACTTTC.

This clone has just one count. The chain recombines TRBV4-1 with TRBJ2-3; TRBD1 matches at 7 bases. Looked up from germline, CDR1 is MGHRA and CDR2 is YSYEKL. This CDR3 contains 15 residues. V gave up 2 bases and J gave up 2 bases; unmatched junction bases: 4. This chain's CDR3 is CASSQRQGSTDTQYF. In DNA form, the CDR3 reads TGCGCCAGCAGCCAAAGACAGGGATCCACAGATACGCAGTATTTT.

The V gene is TRBV18, the J gene TRBJ1-4; D is perhaps TRBD1 (5 bases). This CDR3 spans 16 amino acids. Per germline, CDR1 KGHSH and CDR2 LQKENI. Trimming pared 4 bases from V and 4 bases from J, leaving 16 bases between. The CDR3, as DNA: TGTGCCAGCTCACTCATGATTGGAGGGGATAATGAAAAACTGTTTTTT. It translates to CASSLMIGGDNEKLFF.

Here the CDR3 reads CASTPWAPTYNEQFF. Written as DNA, the CDR3 is TGTGCCAGCACTCCCTGGGCTCCCACTTACAATGAGCAGTTCTTC. The chain combines TRBV28 with TRBJ2-1; D ambiguous. The V end was cut by 7 bases, the J end by 4 bases, with 17 bases between. The germline V gene encodes CDR1 MDHEN and CDR2 SYDVKM. The CDR3 contains 15 residues.

The V call is TRBV5-1, the J call TRBJ2-1; D possibly corresponds to TRBD1 (6 bases). V gave up 4 bases and J gave up 0 bases, with 14 bases separating them. Germline V CDR1 and CDR2: SGHRS, YFSETQ. There are 16 residues in the CDR3. The CDR3 DNA reads TGCGCCAGCAGCGTGGACAGTTTCAGCTCCTACAATGAGCAGTTCTTC. Its protein is CASSVDSFSSYNEQFF.

This chain joins TRBV2 and TRBJ1-1, with a possible D match to TRBD1 (5 bases). This CDR3 comprises 13 residues. Germline CDR1 and CDR2: SNHLY and FYNNEI. V lost 8 bases and J lost 2, with 12 bases in between. The chain's CDR3 is CASGRQLNTEAFF. The DNA of the CDR3 is TGTGCCAGCGGGCGACAGCTCAACACTGAAGCTTTCTTT.

The J gene is TRBJ1-2, the V gene TRBV7-9; D uncertain. Per germline, CDR1 SEHNR and CDR2 FQNEAQ (reference sequence). The V gene lost 1 base and the J gene lost 8 bases, with 17 bases spanning the gap. The CDR3 contains 15 residues. CDR3 nucleotides: TGTGCCAGCAGCTTAGAAGTCTCGGCCTTCGGGGGCTACACCTTC. Protein sequence: CASSLEVSAFGGYTF.